The clone carrying this T cell receptor (beta chain) was counted at least ten times. The data belong to a study of T cells in Graves' hyperthyroidism and ophthalmopathy. About 10 ml fresh peripheral blood yielded the PBMCs. TCR beta CDR3 region amplification was performed from RNA transcripts. The HTBI primer set was used in a first-round RT-PCR of the TCR CDR3. TCRdb called the multiplex PCR reads again in MiXCR, with one record for every CDR3 protein. This table holds about 400,000 distinct CDR3 sequences, approximately 15% found once. The CDR3 runs 13 residues. Trimming pared 4 bases from V and 3 bases from J, leaving 9 bases between. The germline gives CDR1 SGHTA, CDR2 FQGNSA.

This clonotype originated in a woman younger than 30 with Graves' hyperthyroidism. The V call is TRBV7-2, the J call TRBJ1-2; D call uncertain. The sequenced sample consisted of blood. The CDR3 region is CASSSLRDYGYTF. Written as DNA, the CDR3 is TGTGCCAGCAGCTCTTTGAGGGACTATGGCTACACCTTC.